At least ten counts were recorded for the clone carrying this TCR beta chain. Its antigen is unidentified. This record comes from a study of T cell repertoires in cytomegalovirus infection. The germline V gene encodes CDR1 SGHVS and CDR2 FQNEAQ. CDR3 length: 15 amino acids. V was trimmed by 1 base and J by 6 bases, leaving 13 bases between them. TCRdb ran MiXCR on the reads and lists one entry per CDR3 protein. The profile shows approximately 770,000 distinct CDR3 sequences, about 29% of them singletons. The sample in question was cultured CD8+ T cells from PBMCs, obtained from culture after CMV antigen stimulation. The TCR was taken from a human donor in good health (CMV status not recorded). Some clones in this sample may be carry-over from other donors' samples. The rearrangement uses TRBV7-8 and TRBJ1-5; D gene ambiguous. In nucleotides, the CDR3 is TGTGCCAGCAGCTTAGGGTTTACGGGTTCTCAGCCCCAGCATTTT. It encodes CASSLGFTGSQPQHF.